The clone carrying this TCR beta chain appeared a few times. CDR3 length equals 16 residues. Between the trimmed V and J ends, which lost 1 base and 11 bases, there was a span of 23 bases. CDR1 is MGHRA, CDR2 YSYEKL, per germline. This specimen belongs to a study of blood T cell repertoires in COVID-19. Study background: From the United States, Italy and Spain came samples of acute and convalescent COVID-19. PBMCs, B-cell-depleted T cells, or T cells provided the cDNA or gDNA that made up the material.

In the authors' methods: Reference gene primer amplification yielded estimated nucleated cell counts. Sequencing was performed with immunoSEQ multiplex PCR; in TCRdb, only in-frame clones are kept and a portion is missing. The V and J calls and clone size are taken from that table; D and trimming were inferred from the DNA. The sample lists around 130,000 clones; about 89% were seen once. This TCR was recovered from a man between 45 and 60 years old with active or convalescent COVID-19. The rearrangement links TRBV4-1 to TRBJ1-1; D not certain. Input material: peripheral blood. The CDR3 protein is CASSQGPFRGSLPAFF. The CDR3 bases are TGCGCCAGCAGCCAAGGTCCGTTCCGGGGAAGTCTTCCCGCTTTCTTT.